This T cell receptor beta chain was retrieved from a study of a mutant IDH1 vaccine in newly diagnosed glioma. Across the study: Vaccines were first given 4-6 weeks after radiotherapy alone, or with temozolomide cycles. Previous care, which was radiotherapy, temozolomide, or both, most often involved both.

The length of the CDR3 is 16 residues. V dropped 4 bases and J dropped 1 base, with 16 bases sitting between them. The germline V gene encodes CDR1 SEHNR and CDR2 FQNEAQ (reference sequence). Time point: week 5, during vaccination. Alongside topical imiquimod, each dose of vaccine comprised 300 ug of mutant IDH1 20-mer peptide. Produced via immunoSEQ multiplex PCR; TCRdb's table is partial and in-frame only. The table has 30,000 to 35,000 clones, 55% to 60% seen once. Overall study results and limits: It seemed that pseudoprogression was not linked to changes in the top peripheral T cell clonotypes.

In the case of this clone: Its antigen remains unidentified.

The chain couples TRBV7-9 to TRBJ1-1; no clear D. Sequences were derived from PBMCs, sampled from a glioma patient whose treatment included an IDH1 peptide vaccine. This receptor was identified in a woman in her late teens or twenties with glioma. The CDR3 nucleotides read TGTGCCAGCAGCTCCCTGGGTTGGGATAGGAACACTGAAGCTTTCTTT. Translation: CASSSLGWDRNTEAFF.